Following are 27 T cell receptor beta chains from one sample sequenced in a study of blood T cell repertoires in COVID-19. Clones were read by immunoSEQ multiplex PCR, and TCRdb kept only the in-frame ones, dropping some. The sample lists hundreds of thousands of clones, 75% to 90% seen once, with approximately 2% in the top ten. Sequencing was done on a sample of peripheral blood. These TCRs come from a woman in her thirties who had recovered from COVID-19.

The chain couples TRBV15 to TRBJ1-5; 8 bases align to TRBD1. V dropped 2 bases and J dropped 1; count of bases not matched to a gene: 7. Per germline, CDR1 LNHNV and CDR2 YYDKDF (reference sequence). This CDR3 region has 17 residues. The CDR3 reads CATSRTPRTGSNQPQHF. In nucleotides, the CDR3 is TGTGCCACCAGCAGAACCCCACGGACAGGGAGCAATCAGCCCCAGCATTTT. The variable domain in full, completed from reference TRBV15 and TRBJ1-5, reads DAMVIQNPRYQVTQFGKPVTLSCSQTLNHNVMYWYQQKSSQAPKLLFHYYDKDFNNEADTPDNFQSRRPNTSFCFLDIRSPGLGDTAMYLCATSRTPRTGSNQPQHFGDGTRLSIL.

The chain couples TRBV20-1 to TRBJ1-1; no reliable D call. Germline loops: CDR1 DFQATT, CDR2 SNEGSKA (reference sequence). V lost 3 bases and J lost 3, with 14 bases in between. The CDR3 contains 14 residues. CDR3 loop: CSASDRARDTEAFF. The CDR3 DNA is TGCAGTGCTAGTGATAGGGCGAGGGACACTGAAGCTTTCTTT.

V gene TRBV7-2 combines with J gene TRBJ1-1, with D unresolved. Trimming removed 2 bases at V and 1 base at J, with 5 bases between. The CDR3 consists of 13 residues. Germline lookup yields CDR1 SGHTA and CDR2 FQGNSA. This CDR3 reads CASSLNRNTEAFF. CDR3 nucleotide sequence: TGTGCCAGCAGCTTAAACAGGAACACTGAAGCTTTCTTT.

The CDR3 nucleotides read TGTGCCAGCAGCCCACTAGCGGGCAAAGAGACCCAGTACTTC. Translated, it gives CASSPLAGKETQYF. The rearrangement links TRBV11-2 to TRBJ2-5; TRBD2 matches at 9 bases. From germline, CDR1 is SGHAT and CDR2 FQNNGV. CDR3 length: 14 residues. The trim removed 5 bases at V and 3 bases at J, leaving 4 bases unmatched. Combining the CDR3 with reference TRBV11-2 and TRBJ2-5 gives the whole variable domain EAGVAQSPRYKIIEKRQSVAFWCNPISGHATLYWYQQILGQGPKLLIQFQNNGVVDDSQLPKDRFSAERLKGVDSTLKIQPAKLEDSAVYLCASSPLAGKETQYFGPGTRLLVL.

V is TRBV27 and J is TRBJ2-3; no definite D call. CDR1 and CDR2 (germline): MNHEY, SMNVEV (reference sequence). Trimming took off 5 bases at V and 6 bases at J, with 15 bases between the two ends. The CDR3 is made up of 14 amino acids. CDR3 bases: TGTGCCAGCAGTCCCTCGGAACAGCTTGATACGCAGTATTTT. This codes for CASSPSEQLDTQYF.

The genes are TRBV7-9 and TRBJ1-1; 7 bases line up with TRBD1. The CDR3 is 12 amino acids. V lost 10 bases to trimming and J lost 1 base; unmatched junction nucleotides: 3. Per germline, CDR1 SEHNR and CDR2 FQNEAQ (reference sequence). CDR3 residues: CATQGRNTEAFF. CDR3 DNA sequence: TGTGCCACACAGGGGCGGAACACTGAAGCTTTCTTT.

The CDR3 region is CASSIGVAGFTDTQYF. The CDR3 nucleotides read TGTGCCAGTAGTATTGGGGTAGCGGGGTTCACAGATACGCAGTATTTT. The V and J genes are TRBV19 and TRBJ2-3, with TRBD2 matching over 8 bases. CDR3 size: 16 residues. Germline V gene lookup returns CDR1 LNHDA and CDR2 SQIVND (reference sequence). V was clipped by 3 bases and J by 2 bases; unmatched bases: 7.

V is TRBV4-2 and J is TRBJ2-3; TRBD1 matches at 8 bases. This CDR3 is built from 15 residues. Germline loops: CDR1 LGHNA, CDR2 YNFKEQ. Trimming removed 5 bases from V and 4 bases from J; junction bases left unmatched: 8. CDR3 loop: CASSSTTGAPDTQYF. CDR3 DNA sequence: TGTGCCAGCAGCTCAACGACAGGGGCTCCAGATACGCAGTATTTT.

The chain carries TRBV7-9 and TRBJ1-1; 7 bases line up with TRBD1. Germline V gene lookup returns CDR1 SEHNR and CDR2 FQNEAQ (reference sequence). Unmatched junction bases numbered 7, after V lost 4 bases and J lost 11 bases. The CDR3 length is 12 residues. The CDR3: CASSYGQAGAFF. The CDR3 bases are TGTGCCAGCAGCTACGGACAGGCCGGGGCTTTCTTT.

Here the CDR3 DNA reads TGTGCCAGCAGCTTGGAGGTCGGGGCTAGCGGGATCTCCGAGCAGTACTTC. Translating gives CASSLEVGASGISEQYF. The rearrangement joins TRBV5-6 to TRBJ2-7; 9 bases are a match to TRBD2. The CDR3 is made up of 17 amino acids. The V gene's germline CDR1 is SGHDT and CDR2 YYEEEE. Losses at the gene ends were 0 bases for V and 6 bases for J; bases not matched to a gene: 13.

The CDR3 DNA is TGTGCCAGCAGTGCCCAGGGGGGATCGTACACCGGGGAGCTGTTTTTT. Amino acid sequence: CASSAQGGSYTGELFF. This chain links TRBV25-1 with TRBJ2-2; a weak D match, TRBD1 (7 bases). CDR1 MGHDK and CDR2 SYGVNS come from the germline V gene. With 4 bases removed from V and 3 bases from J, the gap between germline ends came to 15 bases. The CDR3 sequence is 16 residues long.

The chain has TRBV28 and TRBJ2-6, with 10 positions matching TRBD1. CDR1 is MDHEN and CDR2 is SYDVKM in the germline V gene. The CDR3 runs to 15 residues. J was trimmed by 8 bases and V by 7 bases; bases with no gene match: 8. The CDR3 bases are TGTGCCAGCAACCTCCCGACAGGGGGCCCCAACGTCCTGACTTTC. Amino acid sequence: CASNLPTGGPNVLTF.

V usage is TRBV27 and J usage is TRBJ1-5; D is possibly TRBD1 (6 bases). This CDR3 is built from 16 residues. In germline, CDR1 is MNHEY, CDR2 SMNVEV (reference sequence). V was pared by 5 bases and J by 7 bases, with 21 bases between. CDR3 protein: CASSPSGQWRPQPQHF. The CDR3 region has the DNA TGTGCCAGCAGTCCATCCGGACAGTGGAGGCCCCAGCCCCAGCATTTT.

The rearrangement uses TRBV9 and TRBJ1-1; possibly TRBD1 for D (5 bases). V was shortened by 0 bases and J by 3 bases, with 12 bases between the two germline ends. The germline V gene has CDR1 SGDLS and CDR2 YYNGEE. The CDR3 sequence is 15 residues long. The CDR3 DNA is TGTGCCAGCAGCGTAGCCAGGGAGGGAGACACTGAAGCTTTCTTT. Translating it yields CASSVAREGDTEAFF.

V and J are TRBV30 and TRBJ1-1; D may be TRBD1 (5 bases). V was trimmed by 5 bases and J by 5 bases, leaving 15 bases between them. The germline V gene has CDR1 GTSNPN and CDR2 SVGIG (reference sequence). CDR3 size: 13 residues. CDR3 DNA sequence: TGTGCCTGGGCCCGGGACGGGAGGACTGAAGCTTTCTTT. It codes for CAWARDGRTEAFF.

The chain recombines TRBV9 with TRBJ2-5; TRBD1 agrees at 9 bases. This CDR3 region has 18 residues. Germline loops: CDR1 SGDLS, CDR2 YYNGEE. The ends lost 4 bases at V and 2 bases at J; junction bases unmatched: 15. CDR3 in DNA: TGTGCCAGCAGCTCCAGGGGAACCGGGACAGGGTCACAAGAGACCCAGTACTTC. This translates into CASSSRGTGTGSQETQYF.

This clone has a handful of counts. The CDR3 region is CASSLNHPGQGYGYTF. The CDR3 DNA reads TGTGCCAGCAGTTTGAACCATCCGGGACAGGGATATGGCTACACCTTC. The rearrangement uses TRBV28 and TRBJ1-2; 9 bases are a match to TRBD1. The germline V gene encodes CDR1 MDHEN and CDR2 SYDVKM. The CDR3 sequence is 16 residues long. Trimming took 3 bases from V and 5 from J; bases not matched to a gene: 10.

The CDR3 coding sequence is TGTGCCAGCAGTTTGGGGGGAGGGGGCACTGAAGCTTTCTTT. It translates to CASSLGGGGTEAFF. The chain is built from TRBV28 and TRBJ1-1, with D possibly TRBD1 on 6 matching bases. There are 14 residues in the CDR3. CDR1 and CDR2 (germline): MDHEN, SYDVKM. V was pared by 3 bases and J by 4 bases, with 12 bases between.

The CDR3 region has the DNA TGTGCCAGCAGCCGAGCGGGGAGCTCCTACAATGAGCAGTTCTTC. This translates into CASSRAGSSYNEQFF. The rearrangement links TRBV6-5 to TRBJ2-1; 7 bases match TRBD2. Germline CDR1 is MNHEY and CDR2 is SVGAGI. Unmatched junction bases numbered 5, after V lost 6 bases and J lost 0 bases. This CDR3 comprises 15 residues.

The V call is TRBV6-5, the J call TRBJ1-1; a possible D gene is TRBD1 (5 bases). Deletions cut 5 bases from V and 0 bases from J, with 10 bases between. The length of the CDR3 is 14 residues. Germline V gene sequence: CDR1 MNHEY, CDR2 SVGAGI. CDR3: CASSRQSMNTEAFF. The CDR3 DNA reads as TGTGCCAGCAGTCGACAGTCAATGAACACTGAAGCTTTCTTT.

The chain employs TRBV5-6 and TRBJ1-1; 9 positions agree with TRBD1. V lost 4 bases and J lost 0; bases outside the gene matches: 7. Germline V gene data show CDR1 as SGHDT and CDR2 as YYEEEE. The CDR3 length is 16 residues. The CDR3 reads CASSDGQGFMNTEAFF. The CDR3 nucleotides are TGTGCCAGCAGCGACGGACAGGGGTTCATGAACACTGAAGCTTTCTTT.

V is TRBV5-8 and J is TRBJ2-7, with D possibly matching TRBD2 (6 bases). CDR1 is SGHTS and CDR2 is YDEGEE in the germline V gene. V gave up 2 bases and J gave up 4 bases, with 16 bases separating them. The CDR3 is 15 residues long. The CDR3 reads CASSLKLASGYEQYF. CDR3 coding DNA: TGTGCCAGCAGCTTAAAACTAGCCTCCGGGTACGAGCAGTACTTC.

CDR3 loop: CASSVGTSGRAAYNEQFF. The CDR3 nucleotides read TGTGCCAGCAGCGTGGGGACTAGCGGGAGGGCTGCCTACAATGAGCAGTTCTTC. The chain links TRBV9 to TRBJ2-1; TRBD2 matches at 16 bases. The length of the CDR3 is 18 residues. The V gene's germline CDR1 is SGDLS and CDR2 YYNGEE. The ends lost 2 bases at V and 2 bases at J; junction bases unmatched: 4. Using reference TRBV9 and TRBJ2-1 for the parts outside the CDR3, the full variable domain is DSGVTQTPKHLITATGQRVTLRCSPRSGDLSVYWYQQSLDQGLQFLIQYYNGEERAKGNILERFSAQQFPDLHSELNLSSLELGDSALYFCASSVGTSGRAAYNEQFFGPGTRLTVL.

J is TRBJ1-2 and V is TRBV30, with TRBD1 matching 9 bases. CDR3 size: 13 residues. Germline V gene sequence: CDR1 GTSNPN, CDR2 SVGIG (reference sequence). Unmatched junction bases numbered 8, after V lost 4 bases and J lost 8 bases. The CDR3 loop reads CAWTRRTGVGYTF. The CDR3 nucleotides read TGTGCCTGGACCCGTCGGACAGGGGTGGGCTACACCTTC.

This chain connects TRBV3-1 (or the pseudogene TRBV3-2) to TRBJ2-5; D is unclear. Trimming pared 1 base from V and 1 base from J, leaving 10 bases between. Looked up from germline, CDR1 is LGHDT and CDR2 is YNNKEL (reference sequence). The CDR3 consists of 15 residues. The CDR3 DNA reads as TGTGCCAGCAGCCAAGGACCGGGTTCCCAAGAGACCCAGTACTTC. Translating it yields CASSQGPGSQETQYF.

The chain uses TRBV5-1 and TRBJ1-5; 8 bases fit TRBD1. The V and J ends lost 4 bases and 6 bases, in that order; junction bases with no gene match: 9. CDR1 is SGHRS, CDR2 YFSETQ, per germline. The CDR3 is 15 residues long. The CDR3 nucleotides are TGCGCCAGCAGCGGGTCAGGGGGCTTGAGTCAGCCCCAGCATTTT. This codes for CASSGSGGLSQPQHF.

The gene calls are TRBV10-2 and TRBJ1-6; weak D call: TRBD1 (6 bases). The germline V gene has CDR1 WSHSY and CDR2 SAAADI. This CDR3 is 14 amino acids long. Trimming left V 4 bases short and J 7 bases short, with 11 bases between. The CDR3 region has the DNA TGCGCCAGCAGTGTTCAGGGGATCAATTCACCCCTCCACTTT. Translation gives CASSVQGINSPLHF.